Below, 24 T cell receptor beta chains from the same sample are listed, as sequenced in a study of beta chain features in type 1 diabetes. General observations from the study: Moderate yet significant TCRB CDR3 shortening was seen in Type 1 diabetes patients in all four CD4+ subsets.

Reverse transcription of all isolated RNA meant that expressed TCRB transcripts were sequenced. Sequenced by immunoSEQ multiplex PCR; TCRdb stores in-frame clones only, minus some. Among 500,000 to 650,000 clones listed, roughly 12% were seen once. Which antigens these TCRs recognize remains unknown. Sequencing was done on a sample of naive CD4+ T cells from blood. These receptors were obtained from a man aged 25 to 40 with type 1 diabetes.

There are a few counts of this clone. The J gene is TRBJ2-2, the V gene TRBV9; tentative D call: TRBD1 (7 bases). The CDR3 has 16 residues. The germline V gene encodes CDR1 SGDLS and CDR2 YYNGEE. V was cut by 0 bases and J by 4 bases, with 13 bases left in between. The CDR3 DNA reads TGTGCCAGCAGCGTAGGAGGGCAGGGGGGCACCGGGGAGCTGTTTTTT. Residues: CASSVGGQGGTGELFF.

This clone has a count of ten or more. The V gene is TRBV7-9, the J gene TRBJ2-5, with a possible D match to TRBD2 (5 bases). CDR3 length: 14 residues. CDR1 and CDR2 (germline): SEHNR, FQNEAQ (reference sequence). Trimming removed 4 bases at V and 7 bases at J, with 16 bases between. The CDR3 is CASSSRTGGGTQYF. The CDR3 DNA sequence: TGTGCCAGCAGCTCCCGGACTGGTGGCGGGACCCAGTACTTC.

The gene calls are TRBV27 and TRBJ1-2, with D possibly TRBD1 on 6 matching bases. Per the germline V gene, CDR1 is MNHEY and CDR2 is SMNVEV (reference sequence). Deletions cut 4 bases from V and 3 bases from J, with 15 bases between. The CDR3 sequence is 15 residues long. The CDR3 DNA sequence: TGTGCCAGCAGTTCTTCCGGGACAAGGCACTATGGCTACACCTTC. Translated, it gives CASSSSGTRHYGYTF.

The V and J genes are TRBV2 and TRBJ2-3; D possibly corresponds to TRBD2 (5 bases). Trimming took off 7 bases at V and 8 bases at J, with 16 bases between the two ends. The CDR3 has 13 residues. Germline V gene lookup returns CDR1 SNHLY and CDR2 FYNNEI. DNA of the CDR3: TGTGCCAGCATCAACCGGGAAGGAGTTACGCAGTATTTT. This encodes CASINREGVTQYF. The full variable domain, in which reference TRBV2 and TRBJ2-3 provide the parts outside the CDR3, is EPEVTQTPSHQVTQMGQEVILRCVPISNHLYFYWYRQILGQKVEFLVSFYNNEISEKSEIFDDQFSVERPDGSNFTLKIRSTKLEDSAMYFCASINREGVTQYFGPGTRLTVL.

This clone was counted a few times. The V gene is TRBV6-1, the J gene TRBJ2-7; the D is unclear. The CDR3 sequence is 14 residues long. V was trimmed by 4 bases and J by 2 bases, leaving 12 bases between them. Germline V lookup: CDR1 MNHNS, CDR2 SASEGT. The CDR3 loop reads CASSGGRATYEQYF. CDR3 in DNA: TGTGCCAGCAGTGGAGGCAGAGCGACCTACGAGCAGTACTTC.

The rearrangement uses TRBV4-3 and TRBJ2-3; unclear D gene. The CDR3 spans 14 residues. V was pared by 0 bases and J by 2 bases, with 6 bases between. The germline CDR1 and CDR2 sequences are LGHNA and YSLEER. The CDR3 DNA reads TGCGCCAGCAGCCAAGATCGCTTCACAGATACGCAGTATTTT. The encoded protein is CASSQDRFTDTQYF.

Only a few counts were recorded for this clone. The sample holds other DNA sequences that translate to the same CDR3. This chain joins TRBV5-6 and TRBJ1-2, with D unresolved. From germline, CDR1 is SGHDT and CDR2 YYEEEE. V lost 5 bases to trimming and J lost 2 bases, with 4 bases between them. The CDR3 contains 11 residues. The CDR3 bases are TGTGCCAGCAGTTTGAACTATGGCTACACCTTC. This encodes CASSLNYGYTF.

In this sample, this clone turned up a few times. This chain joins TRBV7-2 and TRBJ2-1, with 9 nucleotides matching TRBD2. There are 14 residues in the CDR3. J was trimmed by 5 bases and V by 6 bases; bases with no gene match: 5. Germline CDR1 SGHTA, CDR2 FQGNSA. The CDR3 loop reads CASSGLAGNNEQFF. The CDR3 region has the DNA TGTGCCAGCAGTGGGCTAGCGGGGAACAATGAGCAGTTCTTC.

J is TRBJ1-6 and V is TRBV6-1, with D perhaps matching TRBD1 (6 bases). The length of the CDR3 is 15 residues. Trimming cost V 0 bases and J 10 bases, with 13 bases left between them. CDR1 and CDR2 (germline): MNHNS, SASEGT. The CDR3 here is CASSEAQGVYSPLHF. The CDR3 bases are TGTGCCAGCAGTGAAGCACAGGGAGTTTACTCACCCCTCCACTTT.

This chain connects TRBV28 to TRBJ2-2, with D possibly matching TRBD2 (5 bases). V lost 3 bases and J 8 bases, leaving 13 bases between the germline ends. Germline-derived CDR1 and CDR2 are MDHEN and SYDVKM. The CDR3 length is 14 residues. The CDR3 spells CASSFRRHSGELFF. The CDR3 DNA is TGTGCCAGCAGTTTTAGGAGGCATAGTGGGGAGCTGTTTTTT.

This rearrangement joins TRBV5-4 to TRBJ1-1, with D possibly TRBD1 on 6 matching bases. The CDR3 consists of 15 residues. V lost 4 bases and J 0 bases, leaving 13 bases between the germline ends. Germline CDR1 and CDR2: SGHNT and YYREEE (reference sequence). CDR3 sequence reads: CASSPRGRVNTEAFF. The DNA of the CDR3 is TGTGCCAGCAGCCCCAGGGGACGGGTGAACACTGAAGCTTTCTTT.

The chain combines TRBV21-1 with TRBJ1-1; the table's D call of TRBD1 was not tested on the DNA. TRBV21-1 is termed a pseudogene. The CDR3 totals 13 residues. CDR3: CASSKDRNTEAFF. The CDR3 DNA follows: TGTGCCAGCAGCAAAGACAGAAACACTGAAGCTTTCTTT.

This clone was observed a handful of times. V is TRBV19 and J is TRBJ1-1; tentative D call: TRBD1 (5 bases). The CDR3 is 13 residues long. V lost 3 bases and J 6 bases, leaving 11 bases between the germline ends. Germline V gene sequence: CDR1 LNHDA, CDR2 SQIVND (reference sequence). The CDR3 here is CASSIERGAEAFF. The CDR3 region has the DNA TGTGCCAGTAGTATCGAGCGGGGCGCTGAAGCTTTCTTT. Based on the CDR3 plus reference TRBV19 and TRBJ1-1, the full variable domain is DGGITQSPKYLFRKEGQNVTLSCEQNLNHDAMYWYRQDPGQGLRLIYYSQIVNDFQKGDIAEGYSVSREKKESFPLTVTSAQKNPTAFYLCASSIERGAEAFFGQGTRLTVV.

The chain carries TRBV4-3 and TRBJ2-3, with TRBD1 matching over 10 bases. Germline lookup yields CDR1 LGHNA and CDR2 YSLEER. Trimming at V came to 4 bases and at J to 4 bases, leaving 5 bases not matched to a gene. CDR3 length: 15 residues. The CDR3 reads CASSLDRGRADTQYF. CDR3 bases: TGCGCCAGCAGCCTCGACAGGGGGCGTGCAGATACGCAGTATTTT.

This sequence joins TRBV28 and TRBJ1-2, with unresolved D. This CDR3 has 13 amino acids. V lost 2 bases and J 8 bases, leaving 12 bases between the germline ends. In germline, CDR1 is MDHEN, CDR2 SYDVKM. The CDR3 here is CASSLPSVGGYTF. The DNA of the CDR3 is TGTGCCAGCAGTTTACCTTCCGTGGGAGGCTACACCTTC.

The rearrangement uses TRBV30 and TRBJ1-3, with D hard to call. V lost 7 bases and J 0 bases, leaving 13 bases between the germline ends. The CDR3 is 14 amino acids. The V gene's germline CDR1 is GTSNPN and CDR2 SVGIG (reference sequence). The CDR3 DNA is TGTGCCTCTGCTGGGGAGCCCTCTGGAAACACCATATATTTT. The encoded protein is CASAGEPSGNTIYF.

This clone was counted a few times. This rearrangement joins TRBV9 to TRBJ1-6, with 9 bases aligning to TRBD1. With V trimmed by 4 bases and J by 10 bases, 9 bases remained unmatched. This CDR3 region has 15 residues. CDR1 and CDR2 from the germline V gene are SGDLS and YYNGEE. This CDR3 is CASSRTGGAWSPLHF. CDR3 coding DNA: TGTGCCAGCAGCAGAACAGGGGGCGCTTGGTCACCCCTCCACTTT.

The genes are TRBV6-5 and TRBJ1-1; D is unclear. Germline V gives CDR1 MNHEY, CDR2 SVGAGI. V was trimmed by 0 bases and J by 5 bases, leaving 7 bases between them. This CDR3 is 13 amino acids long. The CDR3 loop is CASSYSSRTEAFF. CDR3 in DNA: TGTGCCAGCAGTTACTCGAGCAGGACTGAAGCTTTCTTT.

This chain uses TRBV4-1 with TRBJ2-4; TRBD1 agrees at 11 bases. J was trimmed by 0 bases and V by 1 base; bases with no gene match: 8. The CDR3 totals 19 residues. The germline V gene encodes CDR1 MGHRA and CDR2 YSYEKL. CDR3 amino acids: CASSQGTGGPLLAKNIQYF. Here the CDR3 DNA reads TGCGCCAGCAGCCAAGGGACAGGGGGCCCCCTACTAGCCAAAAACATTCAGTACTTC.

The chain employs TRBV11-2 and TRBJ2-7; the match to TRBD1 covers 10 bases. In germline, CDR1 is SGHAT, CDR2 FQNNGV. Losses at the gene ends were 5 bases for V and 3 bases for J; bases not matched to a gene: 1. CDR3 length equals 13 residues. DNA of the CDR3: TGTGCCAGCAGCCGGGACAGGGGCTACGAGCAGTACTTC. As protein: CASSRDRGYEQYF.

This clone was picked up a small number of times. This CDR3 is CASSVGIDQETQYF. The CDR3 DNA reads as TGTGCCAGCAGCGTAGGGATCGACCAAGAGACCCAGTACTTC. V is TRBV9 and J is TRBJ2-5; no reliable D call. Germline V gene lookup returns CDR1 SGDLS and CDR2 YYNGEE. The CDR3 is made up of 14 amino acids. V was shortened by 0 bases and J by 0 bases, with 6 bases between the two germline ends.

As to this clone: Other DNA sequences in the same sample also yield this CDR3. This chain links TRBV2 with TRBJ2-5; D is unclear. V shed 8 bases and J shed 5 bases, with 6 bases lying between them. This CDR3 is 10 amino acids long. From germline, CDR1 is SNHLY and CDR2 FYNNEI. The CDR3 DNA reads TGTGCCAGCGGCAGGGAGACCCAGTACTTC. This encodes CASGRETQYF.

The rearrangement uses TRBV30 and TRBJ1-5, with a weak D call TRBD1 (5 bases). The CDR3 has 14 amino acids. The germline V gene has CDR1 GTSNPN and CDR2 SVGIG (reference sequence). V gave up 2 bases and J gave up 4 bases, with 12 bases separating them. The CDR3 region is CAWSIVGGNQPQHF. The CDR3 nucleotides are TGTGCCTGGAGTATTGTCGGGGGGAATCAGCCCCAGCATTTT.

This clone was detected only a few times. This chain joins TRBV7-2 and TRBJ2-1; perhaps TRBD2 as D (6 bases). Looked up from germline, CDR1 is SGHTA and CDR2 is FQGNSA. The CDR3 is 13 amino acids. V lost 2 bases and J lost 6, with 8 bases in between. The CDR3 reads CASSLSSVNEQFF. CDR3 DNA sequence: TGTGCCAGCAGCTTATCTAGCGTCAATGAGCAGTTCTTC.